These 30 T cell receptor beta chains share one sample of origin, sequenced in a study of identifying expanded T cells in peripheral blood. Clones were sequenced by immunoSEQ multiplex PCR, and TCRdb holds only the in-frame ones, with some missing. The sample records around 60,000 clones, around 83% being singletons. Sequences were obtained from blood. The receptors were gathered from a person between 18 and 75 years old in good health.

This chain uses TRBV5-6 with TRBJ2-2; weak D call: TRBD2 (7 bases). The CDR3 spans 16 residues. Trimming took 1 base from V and 4 from J, leaving 14 bases between them. Germline CDR1 reads SGHDT; CDR2 reads YYEEEE. The CDR3 region has the DNA TGTGCCAGCAGCTTGTGGGGGGGCGCCGGCACCGGGGAGCTGTTTTTT. Its translation: CASSLWGGAGTGELFF.

The count of this clone is one. V gene TRBV28 combines with J gene TRBJ2-1; 9 bases match TRBD2. This CDR3 spans 15 amino acids. After removal of 5 bases from V and 4 bases from J, the junction contained 6 bases not matched to a gene. Looked up from germline, CDR1 is MDHEN and CDR2 is SYDVKM. As DNA, the CDR3 is TGTGCCAGCAGTCCTCCTAGCGGGGTTTACAATGAGCAGTTCTTC. It is translated as CASSPPSGVYNEQFF.

The rearrangement uses TRBV2 and TRBJ2-7, with 10 bases matching TRBD1. CDR1 and CDR2 from the germline V gene are SNHLY and FYNNEI. V gave up 5 bases and J gave up 7 bases; unmatched junction bases: 8. The CDR3 contains 14 residues. CDR3 sequence reads: CASSSRQGAGEQYV. The CDR3 nucleotides are TGTGCCAGCAGTTCGCGACAGGGGGCGGGTGAGCAGTACGTC.

This chain links TRBV6-5 with TRBJ1-6, with unresolved D. With 4 bases removed from V and 0 bases from J, the gap between germline ends came to 10 bases. The germline gives CDR1 MNHEY, CDR2 SVGAGI. This CDR3 is 16 amino acids long. Here the CDR3 reads CASSSPRSSYNSPLHF. The CDR3 nucleotides read TGTGCCAGCAGTTCCCCCCGGAGCTCCTATAATTCACCCCTCCACTTT.

The V and J genes are TRBV27 and TRBJ2-7; the D is unclear. CDR3 length: 13 residues. Germline CDR1 MNHEY, CDR2 SMNVEV (reference sequence). V was shortened by 5 bases and J by 6 bases, with 14 bases between the two germline ends. The CDR3 here is CASSDGPPGEQYF. The CDR3 nucleotides are TGTGCCAGCAGTGACGGGCCGCCCGGCGAGCAGTACTTC.

The CDR3 DNA follows: TGTGCCAGTAGTATAAATTCTGGGAAGCAGCCCCAGCATTTT. It encodes CASSINSGKQPQHF. V gene TRBV19 combines with J gene TRBJ1-5; D gene uncertain. Germline lookup yields CDR1 LNHDA and CDR2 SQIVND (reference sequence). V was pared by 2 bases and J by 7 bases, with 12 bases between. The CDR3 consists of 14 residues.

The CDR3 DNA reads TGTGCCAGCAGCGAAAACACAGATACGCAGTATTTT. Translated: CASSENTDTQYF. The chain recombines TRBV7-9 with TRBJ2-3; D is unclear. The V and J ends lost 5 bases and 2 bases respectively, with 5 bases between them. Germline-derived CDR1 and CDR2 are SEHNR and FQNEAQ (reference sequence). The CDR3 covers 12 residues. The full variable domain, in which reference TRBV7-9 and TRBJ2-3 provide the parts outside the CDR3, is DTGVSQNPRHKITKRGQNVTFRCDPISEHNRLYWYRQTLGQGPEFLTYFQNEAQLEKSRLLSDRFSAERPKGSFSTLEIQRTEQGDSAMYLCASSENTDTQYFGPGTRLTVL.

This clone was seen a few times. This chain links TRBV9 with TRBJ1-2; no clear D. This CDR3 comprises 14 residues. Looked up from germline, CDR1 is SGDLS and CDR2 is YYNGEE. Trimming took 6 bases from V and 0 from J, leaving 12 bases between them. The CDR3 loop is CASNPGGANYGYTF. In nucleotides, the CDR3 is TGTGCCAGCAACCCCGGCGGAGCTAACTATGGCTACACCTTC. Full variable domain (rest looked up from reference TRBV9 and TRBJ1-2): DSGVTQTPKHLITATGQRVTLRCSPRSGDLSVYWYQQSLDQGLQFLIQYYNGEERAKGNILERFSAQQFPDLHSELNLSSLELGDSALYFCASNPGGANYGYTFGSGTRLTVV.

The V call is TRBV6-6, the J call TRBJ2-5; D not certain. The CDR3 consists of 13 residues. V gave up 2 bases and J gave up 5 bases, with 9 bases separating them. The germline V gene has CDR1 MNHNY and CDR2 SVGAGI (reference sequence). CDR3 loop: CASSYHGFETQYF. The CDR3 bases are TGTGCCAGCAGTTACCACGGCTTCGAGACCCAGTACTTC.

The V and J genes are TRBV14 and TRBJ1-2; D is uncertain. This CDR3 is built from 12 residues. V shed 0 bases and J shed 4 bases, with 3 bases lying between them. CDR1 and CDR2 from the germline V gene are SGHDN and FVKESK. The CDR3 nucleotides are TGTGCCAGCAGCCAAGAGCGCTATGGCTACACCTTC. This gives the protein CASSQERYGYTF.

The chain combines TRBV6-5 with TRBJ1-3, with D perhaps TRBD1 (5 bases). Germline V CDR1 and CDR2: MNHEY, SVGAGI. CDR3 length: 16 amino acids. V lost 0 bases to trimming and J lost 0 bases, with 9 bases between them. The CDR3 sequence is CASSYSRGTSGNTIYF. As DNA, the CDR3 is TGTGCCAGCAGTTACTCTAGGGGAACCTCTGGAAACACCATATATTTT.

The chain combines TRBV19 with TRBJ2-5; 7 positions agree with TRBD2. The germline V gene encodes CDR1 LNHDA and CDR2 SQIVND (reference sequence). The CDR3 runs to 17 residues. V was pared by 2 bases and J by 7 bases, with 16 bases of the junction left unmatched. The CDR3 nucleotides read TGTGCCAGTAGTATAATCCCTAATGGCGGGAGTATTGGGACCCAGTACTTC. It codes for CASSIIPNGGSIGTQYF.

This chain uses TRBV5-5 with TRBJ1-4; TRBD1 might be the D (6 bases). V lost 4 bases to trimming and J lost 0 bases, with 10 bases between them. The CDR3 has 15 residues. Germline assignment: CDR1 SGHKS and CDR2 YYEKEE (reference sequence). CDR3 coding DNA: TGTGCCAGCAGCCGGGGGCCCTCAACTAATGAAAAACTGTTTTTT. Its protein product is CASSRGPSTNEKLFF.

This rearrangement joins TRBV4-3 to TRBJ1-4, with D maybe TRBD1 (6 bases). Trimming left V 4 bases short and J 3 bases short, with 24 bases between. The CDR3 covers 19 residues. Per the germline V gene, CDR1 is LGHNA and CDR2 is YSLEER. CDR3: CASSRKGPLNRDANEKLFF. In DNA form, the CDR3 reads TGCGCCAGCAGCCGTAAAGGGCCCCTTAACAGGGACGCTAATGAAAAACTGTTTTTT.

CDR3 nucleotides: TGTGCTAGTGGTTCTTCAGGGGCTGGAAACACCATATATTTT. The encoded protein is CASGSSGAGNTIYF. The chain has TRBV12-5 and TRBJ1-3; a weak D match, TRBD1 (6 bases). The germline V and J ends were trimmed by 4 bases and 2 bases, with 9 bases remaining between them. Germline CDR1 reads LGHNT; CDR2 reads FRNRAP. This CDR3 is built from 14 residues.

V gene TRBV11-1 combines with J gene TRBJ1-1; D ambiguous. CDR1 and CDR2 (germline): SGHAT, FQDESV (reference sequence). With 7 bases removed from V and 6 bases from J, the gap between germline ends came to 9 bases. This CDR3 contains 11 residues. This CDR3 reads CASTEGAEAFF. Here the CDR3 DNA reads TGTGCCAGCACCGAAGGAGCTGAAGCTTTCTTT.

The chain links TRBV6-5 to TRBJ1-2; 7 bases agree with TRBD1. Germline V lookup: CDR1 MNHEY, CDR2 SVGAGI. This CDR3 has 14 amino acids. V shed 6 bases and J 3 bases; nucleotides not matched to a gene: 7. The DNA for the CDR3 is TGTGCCAGCAGCCCTAAGGGGGCCCACTATGGCTACACCTTC. Translating it yields CASSPKGAHYGYTF.

This chain connects TRBV30 to TRBJ1-2, with D possibly being TRBD1 (5 bases). The CDR3 consists of 12 residues. The germline CDR1 and CDR2 sequences are GTSNPN and SVGIG (reference sequence). V lost 5 bases and J lost 0, with 7 bases in between. CDR3 region: CAWEGSNYGYTF. For the CDR3, the DNA is TGTGCCTGGGAGGGGTCTAACTATGGCTACACCTTC.

This chain joins TRBV7-2 and TRBJ2-3; D possibly corresponds to TRBD1 (7 bases). The germline V gene has CDR1 SGHTA and CDR2 FQGNSA. The CDR3 loop spans 15 amino acids. V was trimmed by 6 bases and J by 6 bases, leaving 19 bases between them. CDR3 residues: CASRYGGGQTDTQYF. CDR3 DNA: TGTGCCAGCAGGTATGGAGGGGGACAGACGGATACGCAGTATTTT.

This clone was counted only a few times. The chain combines TRBV19 with TRBJ2-1; 7 bases align to TRBD2. Germline assignment: CDR1 LNHDA and CDR2 SQIVND (reference sequence). V lost 4 bases and J lost 4; bases outside the gene matches: 4. The CDR3 runs to 14 residues. CDR3 sequence reads: CASSREGEYNEQFF. In nucleotides, the CDR3 is TGTGCCAGTAGTAGGGAGGGAGAATACAATGAGCAGTTCTTC.

The chain employs TRBV7-8 and TRBJ2-7; the D is unclear. V lost 1 base to trimming and J lost 0 bases, with 4 bases between them. Germline CDR1 reads SGHVS; CDR2 reads FQNEAQ. The CDR3 runs to 13 residues. Here the CDR3 DNA reads TGTGCCAGCAGCTTAGGTATCTCCTACGAGCAGTACGTC. Translating gives CASSLGISYEQYV.

This clone was counted only a few times. The chain has TRBV6-5 and TRBJ1-3; D may be TRBD1 (6 bases). The CDR3 consists of 16 residues. V lost 4 bases and J lost 0, with 13 bases in between. Germline V lookup: CDR1 MNHEY, CDR2 SVGAGI. The CDR3 loop is CASSSPTGSSGNTIYF. The CDR3 bases are TGTGCCAGCAGTTCACCAACAGGGAGCTCTGGAAACACCATATATTTT.

This clone was found once. The rearrangement uses TRBV2 and TRBJ2-1, with a tentative D call TRBD2 (7 bases). Germline loops: CDR1 SNHLY, CDR2 FYNNEI. The CDR3 spans 13 residues. Trimming pared 7 bases from V and 14 bases from J, leaving 21 bases between. CDR3 amino acids: CASNGAGARGEFF. CDR3 nucleotides: TGTGCCAGCAATGGGGCGGGGGCGAGGGGAGAGTTCTTC.

The rearrangement joins TRBV6-1 to TRBJ2-1, with TRBD2 matching over 11 bases. The CDR3 consists of 14 residues. CDR1 and CDR2 from the germline V gene are MNHNS and SASEGT. After removal of 2 bases from V and 15 bases from J, the junction contained 9 bases not matched to a gene. The CDR3 sequence is CASSESLTSGSGFF. In DNA, the CDR3 is TGTGCCAGCAGTGAATCACTAACTAGCGGGAGTGGGTTCTTC.

J is TRBJ2-5 and V is TRBV29-1; D perhaps matches TRBD2 (6 bases). V dropped 3 bases and J dropped 3 bases, with 17 bases sitting between them. Germline V lookup: CDR1 SQVTM, CDR2 ANQGSEA. The CDR3 loop spans 15 amino acids. The CDR3 DNA is TGCAGCGTTGATAGTAATCCCGGCGGGGAAGAGACCCAGTACTTC. Its translation: CSVDSNPGGEETQYF.

The V and J genes are TRBV9 and TRBJ2-2, with 8 bases lining up with TRBD2. Trimming cost V 3 bases and J 7 bases; bases outside gene matches: 8. The CDR3 consists of 15 residues. Germline V gene lookup returns CDR1 SGDLS and CDR2 YYNGEE. CDR3 protein: CASSGGGLAIGELFF. The DNA for the CDR3 is TGTGCCAGCAGCGGGGGCGGACTAGCTATCGGGGAGCTGTTTTTT. Full variable domain (missing parts from reference TRBV9 and TRBJ2-2): DSGVTQTPKHLITATGQRVTLRCSPRSGDLSVYWYQQSLDQGLQFLIQYYNGEERAKGNILERFSAQQFPDLHSELNLSSLELGDSALYFCASSGGGLAIGELFFGEGSRLTVL.

The chain employs TRBV6-5 and TRBJ1-2, with 7 bases that match TRBD1. Trimming removed 3 bases from V and 3 bases from J; junction bases left unmatched: 4. This CDR3 is built from 14 residues. The V gene's germline CDR1 is MNHEY and CDR2 SVGAGI. The CDR3 DNA reads as TGTGCCAGCAGTTATGGCAGGGGGGACTATGGCTACACCTTC. It yields the protein CASSYGRGDYGYTF.

The count of this clone is one. The chain joins TRBV5-1 to TRBJ1-4, with a weak D call TRBD1 (6 bases). V shed 4 bases and J shed 8 bases, with 15 bases lying between them. The CDR3 is 14 residues long. CDR1 and CDR2 from the germline V gene are SGHRS and YFSETQ. The CDR3 bases are TGCGCCAGCAGCCCCGGTCAGGGGCGGGAAAAACTGTTTTTT. This gives the protein CASSPGQGREKLFF. The full variable domain, its missing parts supplied by reference TRBV5-1 and TRBJ1-4, is KAGVTQTPRYLIKTRGQQVTLSCSPISGHRSVSWYQQTPGQGLQFLFEYFSETQRNKGNFPGRFSGRQFSNSRSEMNVSTLELGDSALYLCASSPGQGREKLFFGSGTQLSVL.

The V call is TRBV9, the J call TRBJ2-5; 13 bases align to TRBD2. This CDR3 comprises 17 residues. Trimming removed 0 bases from V and 2 bases from J; junction bases left unmatched: 4. The V gene's germline CDR1 is SGDLS and CDR2 YYNGEE. CDR3 protein: CASSVGTSGGPQETQYF. The DNA for the CDR3 is TGTGCCAGCAGCGTAGGGACTAGCGGGGGCCCGCAAGAGACCCAGTACTTC.

This clone was observed once. V gene TRBV5-8 combines with J gene TRBJ2-5; 9 bases agree with TRBD2. Germline V CDR1 and CDR2: SGHTS, YDEGEE. The CDR3 consists of 16 residues. After removal of 0 bases from V and 5 bases from J, the junction contained 8 bases not matched to a gene. The CDR3 DNA sequence: TGTGCCAGCAGCTTGGTCAGCGGGGGGTATCAGGAGACCCAGTACTTC. Its protein is CASSLVSGGYQETQYF.